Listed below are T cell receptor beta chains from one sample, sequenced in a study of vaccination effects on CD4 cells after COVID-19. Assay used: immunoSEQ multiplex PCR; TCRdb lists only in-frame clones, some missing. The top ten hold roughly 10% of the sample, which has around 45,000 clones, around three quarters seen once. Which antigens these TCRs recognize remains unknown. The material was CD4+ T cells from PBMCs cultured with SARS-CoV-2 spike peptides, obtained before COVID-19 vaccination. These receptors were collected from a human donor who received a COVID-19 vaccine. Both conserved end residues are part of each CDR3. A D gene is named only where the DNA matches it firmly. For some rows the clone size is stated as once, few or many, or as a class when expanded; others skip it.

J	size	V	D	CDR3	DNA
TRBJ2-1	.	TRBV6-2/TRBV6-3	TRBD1	CASSYGRDRGDEQFF	TGTGCCAGCAGTTACGGCCGTGACAGGGGCGATGAGCAGTTCTTC
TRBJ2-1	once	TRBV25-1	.	CASSLGGVKDNEQFF	TGTGCCAGCAGCCTAGGGGGGGTCAAGGATAATGAGCAGTTCTTC
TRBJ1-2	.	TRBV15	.	CATSRGQTANYGYTF	TGTGCCACCAGCAGAGGACAGACTGCTAACTATGGCTACACCTTC
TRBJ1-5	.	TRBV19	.	CASTTEPHVRGLDQPQHF	TGTGCCAGTACCACGGAACCGCATGTGAGGGGGTTGGACCAGCCCCAGCATTTT
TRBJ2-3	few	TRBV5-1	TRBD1	CASSQLGTGRTDTQYF	TGCGCCAGCAGTCAGTTGGGGACAGGGCGAACAGATACGCAGTATTTT
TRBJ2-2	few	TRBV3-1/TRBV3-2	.	CASSQWGSGELFF	TGTGCCAGCAGCCAATGGGGGTCCGGGGAGCTGTTTTTT
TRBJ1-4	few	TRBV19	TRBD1	CASRHSGTGREKLFF	TGTGCCAGTAGACATTCCGGGACAGGGAGGGAAAAACTGTTTTTT
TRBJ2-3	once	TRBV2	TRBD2	CASSLAGDTDTQYF	TGTGCCAGCAGTCTAGCGGGGGACACAGATACGCAGTATTTT
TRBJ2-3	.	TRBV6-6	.	CASSNAGRTDTQYF	TGTGCCAGCAGTAATGCGGGGCGCACAGATACGCAGTATTTT
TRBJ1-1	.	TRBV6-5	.	CASTYFSGADTEAFF	TGTGCCAGCACCTATTTTAGTGGGGCGGACACTGAAGCTTTCTTT
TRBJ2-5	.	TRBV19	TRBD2	CASRVRAGGRETQYF	TGTGCCAGTAGGGTTCGAGCGGGAGGGAGGGAGACCCAGTACTTC
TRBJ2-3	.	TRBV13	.	CASSPPDYTDTQYF	TGTGCCAGCAGCCCCCCGGACTACACAGATACGCAGTATTTT
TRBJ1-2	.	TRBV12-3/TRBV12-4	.	CASSRLPNYGYTF	TGTGCCAGCAGTCGCTTACCGAACTATGGCTACACCTTC
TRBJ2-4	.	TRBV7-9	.	CASSLEAQAKNIQYF	TGTGCCAGCAGCTTAGAGGCGCAAGCCAAAAACATTCAGTACTTC
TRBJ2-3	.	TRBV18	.	CASSPPGVSTDTQYF	TGTGCCAGCTCACCCCCCGGGGTTTCTACAGATACGCAGTATTTT
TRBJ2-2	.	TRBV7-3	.	CASSQTTGTGELFF	TGTGCCAGCAGCCAGACTACCGGAACCGGGGAGCTGTTTTTT
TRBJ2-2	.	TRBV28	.	CASSSRVPGELFF	TGTGCCAGCAGTTCACGTGTTCCCGGGGAGCTGTTTTTT
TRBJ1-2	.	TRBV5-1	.	CASSLSPGAYGYTF	TGCGCCAGCAGCCTTTCACCGGGTGCCTATGGCTACACCTTC
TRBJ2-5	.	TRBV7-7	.	CASSLGGGRQETQYF	TGTGCCAGCAGCTTAGGAGGAGGCCGGCAAGAGACCCAGTACTTC
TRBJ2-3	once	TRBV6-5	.	CASSSQGTYTDTQYF	TGTGCCAGCAGTTCCCAGGGGACATACACAGATACGCAGTATTTT
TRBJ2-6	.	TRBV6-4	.	CASSRTYGANVLTF	TGTGCCAGCAGTAGGACTTACGGGGCCAACGTCCTGACTTTC
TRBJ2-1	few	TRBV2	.	CASRTYNEQFF	TGTGCCAGCAGGACATACAATGAGCAGTTCTTC
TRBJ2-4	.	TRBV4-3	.	CASSQDRGAGIQYF	TGCGCCAGCAGCCAAGATCGGGGGGCAGGTATTCAGTACTTC
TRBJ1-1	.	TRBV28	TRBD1	CASSYGQGRWNTEAFF	TGTGCCAGCAGTTACGGACAGGGAAGGTGGAACACTGAAGCTTTCTTT
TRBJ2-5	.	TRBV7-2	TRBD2	CASSLTSGGGKTQYF	TGTGCCAGCAGCCTGACTAGCGGGGGGGGAAAGACCCAGTACTTC
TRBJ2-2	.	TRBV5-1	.	CASSELGPHTGELFF	TGCGCCAGCAGCGAGCTAGGGCCCCACACCGGGGAGCTGTTTTTT
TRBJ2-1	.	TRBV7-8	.	CASSLTPGLNEQFF	TGTGCCAGCAGCTTAACGCCAGGGTTGAATGAGCAGTTCTTC
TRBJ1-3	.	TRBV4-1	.	CASSRSPEGRRNTIYF	TGCGCCAGCAGCCGCTCCCCGGAGGGACGCCGAAACACCATATATTTT
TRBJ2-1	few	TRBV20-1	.	CSARDGEQFF	TGCAGTGCTAGAGACGGGGAGCAGTTCTTC
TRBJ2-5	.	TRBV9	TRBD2	CASSVAPPGLAGAEETQYF	TGTGCCAGCAGCGTAGCCCCGCCGGGACTAGCGGGGGCGGAAGAGACCCAGTACTTC
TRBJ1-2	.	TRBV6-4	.	CASSVSGTDGYTF	TGTGCCAGCAGTGTCTCCGGGACCGATGGCTACACCTTC
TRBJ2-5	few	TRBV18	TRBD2	CASSLAGGQETQYF	TGTGCCAGCTCCCTAGCGGGGGGGCAAGAGACCCAGTACTTC
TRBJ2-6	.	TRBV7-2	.	CASRPGRSSGANVLTF	TGTGCCAGCAGGCCCGGACGTAGCTCTGGGGCCAACGTCCTGACTTTC
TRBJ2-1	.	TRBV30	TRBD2	CAWGGGARNEQFF	TGTGCCTGGGGCGGGGGGGCAAGGAATGAGCAGTTCTTC
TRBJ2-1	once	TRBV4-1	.	CASASGRESRNEQFF	TGCGCCAGCGCTTCCGGACGGGAATCAAGGAATGAGCAGTTCTTC
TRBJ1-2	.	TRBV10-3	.	CAISESDAGVYGYTF	TGTGCCATCAGTGAGTCGGACGCAGGGGTCTATGGCTACACCTTC
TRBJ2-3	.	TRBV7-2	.	CASSPRVADTQYF	TGTGCCAGCAGTCCAAGGGTCGCAGATACGCAGTATTTT
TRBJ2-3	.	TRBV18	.	CASSLWTVSTDTQYF	TGTGCCAGCTCACTCTGGACCGTGAGCACAGATACGCAGTATTTT
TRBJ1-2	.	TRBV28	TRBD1	CASRDRGYGYTF	TGTGCCAGCAGGGACAGGGGGTATGGCTACACCTTC
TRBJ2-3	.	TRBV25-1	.	CASSRTGGADTQYF	TGTGCCAGCTCTCGGACAGGAGGGGCAGATACGCAGTATTTT
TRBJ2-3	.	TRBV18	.	CASSPQQGGADTQYF	TGTGCCAGCTCACCTCAACAGGGAGGTGCAGATACGCAGTATTTT
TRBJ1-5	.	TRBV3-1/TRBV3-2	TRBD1	CASSRSTGGQPQHF	TGTGCCAGCAGCCGATCGACAGGGGGTCAGCCCCAGCATTTT
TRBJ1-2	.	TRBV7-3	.	CASSFSREGGYTF	TGTGCCAGCAGCTTCTCCAGGGAGGGGGGCTACACCTTC
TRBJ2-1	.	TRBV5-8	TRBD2	CASSLRQAGRNEQFF	TGTGCCAGCAGCCTACGACAAGCGGGGAGGAATGAGCAGTTCTTC
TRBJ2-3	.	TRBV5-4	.	CASSSNRETDTQYF	TGTGCCAGCTCTTCTAACAGGGAAACAGATACGCAGTATTTT
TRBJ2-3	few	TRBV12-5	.	CASGLVPDGQASTDTQYF	TGTGCTAGTGGTTTGGTACCCGACGGGCAAGCCTCCACAGATACGCAGTATTTT
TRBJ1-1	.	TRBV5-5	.	CASSGLGTNTEAFF	TGTGCCAGCAGCGGTTTAGGGACGAACACTGAAGCTTTCTTT
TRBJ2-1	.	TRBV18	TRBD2	CASSPPSGGKYNEQFF	TGTGCCAGCTCACCACCGTCGGGGGGGAAGTACAATGAGCAGTTCTTC
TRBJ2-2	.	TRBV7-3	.	CASSLTRSNTGELFF	TGTGCCAGCAGCTTAACGCGCTCTAACACCGGGGAGCTGTTTTTT
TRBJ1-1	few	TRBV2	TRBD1	CASRDRGPEAFF	TGTGCCAGCAGGGACAGGGGGCCTGAAGCTTTCTTT
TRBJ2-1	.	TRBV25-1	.	CASRKAGQTNEQFF	TGTGCCAGCAGGAAAGCGGGACAGACCAATGAGCAGTTCTTC
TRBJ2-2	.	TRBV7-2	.	CASSPWSESGELFF	TGTGCCAGCAGCCCCTGGTCCGAGTCCGGGGAGCTGTTTTTT
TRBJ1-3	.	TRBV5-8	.	CASSLRHLLFSRGNTIYF	TGTGCCAGCAGCTTGAGGCACCTCCTATTCTCGAGAGGAAACACCATATATTTT
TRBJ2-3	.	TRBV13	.	CASSLRNRPTQYF	TGTGCCAGCAGCCTACGGAACCGTCCTACGCAGTATTTT